This T cell receptor beta chain is from a study of read filtering for tumor transcriptome and immune sequencing. Across the whole study: RNA-seq yielded only 85 to 1273 TCR reads, IR-seq about 4 to 10.27 million.

This clonotype was seen ten or more times. Looked up from germline, CDR1 is SEHNR and CDR2 is FQNEAQ (reference sequence). The CDR3 is made up of 12 amino acids. V dropped 6 bases and J dropped 6 bases, with 9 bases sitting between them. This library used roughly 0.4 ug RNA and molecular barcoded adaptors spanning alpha/delta and beta/gamma chains. TCRdb recomputed calls from the reads with MiXCR, one row per CDR3 protein. Of tens of thousands of distinct CDR3 sequences in the sample, under 25% were seen once. This sequence originates from a donor aged 40 or older with multiple myeloma. Sequenced input: a population of CD138-negative cells sorted from bone marrow. The chain has TRBV7-9 and TRBJ2-1; perhaps TRBD2 as D (5 bases). In DNA, the CDR3 is TGTGCCAGCAGTTCCGCGGGCAATGAGCAGTTCTTC. Translated, it gives CASSSAGNEQFF.